Listed here are 16 T cell receptor beta chains from one sample, sequenced in a study of blood T cell repertoires in COVID-19. Sequencing used immunoSEQ multiplex PCR; TCRdb keeps in-frame clones, though not all of them. The table has about 370,000 clones, around nine tenths seen once. Sequenced input: PBMCs or T cells enriched from blood (not recorded which). These receptors originate from a woman in her twenties or thirties who had recovered from COVID-19.

The genes are TRBV28 and TRBJ1-4; 7 bases fit TRBD1. Germline trimming cut 1 base from V and 3 bases from J; bases unmatched to any gene: 2. The CDR3 is 15 amino acids. Germline CDR1 is MDHEN and CDR2 is SYDVKM. CDR3 DNA sequence: TGTGCCAGCAGTTTATCGACAGGGCCTAATGAAAAACTGTTTTTT. Its protein is CASSLSTGPNEKLFF.

The chain combines TRBV19 with TRBJ1-5; no definite D call. This CDR3 has 12 amino acids. V lost 3 bases, J lost 7 bases, and 7 bases lay in between. Germline V gene lookup returns CDR1 LNHDA and CDR2 SQIVND (reference sequence). The CDR3, as DNA: TGTGCCAGTAGTATTGCGGGCCAGCCCCAGCATTTT. Its translation is CASSIAGQPQHF.

On this clone: At one of its ends the junction is not consistent with the germline gene, which may arise from a read error. The chain joins TRBV19 to TRBJ2-7, with 11 bases identical to TRBD1. Germline-derived CDR1 and CDR2 are LNHDA and SQIVND (reference sequence). The CDR3 runs 15 residues. The CDR3 loop reads CASRPRTGGSHEQYF. The CDR3 region has the DNA TGTGCCAGTAGACCGAGGACAGGGGGCTCCCACGAGCAGTACTTC.

This chain links TRBV2 with TRBJ2-7; 9 nucleotides agree with TRBD2. The germline CDR1 and CDR2 sequences are SNHLY and FYNNEI. The V and J ends lost 4 bases and 0 bases, in that order; junction bases with no gene match: 4. CDR3 length equals 15 residues. CDR3 DNA sequence: TGTGCCAGCAGTGTGGTTAGCGGGAGCTCCTACGAGCAGTACTTC. It encodes CASSVVSGSSYEQYF.

This chain joins TRBV5-1 and TRBJ2-7; TRBD1 might be the D (6 bases). Per the germline V gene, CDR1 is SGHRS and CDR2 is YFSETQ. This CDR3 is built from 14 residues. V lost 0 bases, J lost 0 bases, and 7 bases lay in between. CDR3 protein: CASSLAGASYEQYF. The CDR3 DNA sequence: TGCGCCAGCAGCTTGGCAGGGGCCTCCTACGAGCAGTACTTC.

V gene TRBV5-1 combines with J gene TRBJ1-2; D may be TRBD1 (5 bases). Trimming took 0 bases from V and 7 from J, leaving 7 bases between them. The CDR3 is 12 amino acids. From germline, CDR1 is SGHRS and CDR2 YFSETQ. The CDR3 nucleotides are TGCGCCAGCAGCTTGGAGGGGCCTGGCTACACCTTC. It specifies CASSLEGPGYTF.

The genes are TRBV27 and TRBJ1-6, with 12 bases lining up with TRBD1. CDR3 length equals 15 residues. The germline V gene encodes CDR1 MNHEY and CDR2 SMNVEV (reference sequence). V gave up 5 bases and J gave up 11 bases; unmatched junction bases: 7. The CDR3 coding sequence is TGTGCCAGCAGTGAGGGGACAGGGGGCTGGACACCCCTCCACTTT. Translating gives CASSEGTGGWTPLHF.

V is TRBV30 and J is TRBJ2-7, with D tentatively TRBD2 (5 bases). In germline, CDR1 is GTSNPN, CDR2 SVGIG (reference sequence). Between the trimmed V and J ends, which lost 5 bases and 5 bases, there was a span of 10 bases. This CDR3 comprises 11 residues. The CDR3 DNA is TGTGCCTGGCGGGGTAAGGACGAGCAGTACTTC. Protein: CAWRGKDEQYF.

The chain has TRBV11-3 and TRBJ1-1; TRBD1 matches 8 bases. This CDR3 contains 16 residues. The germline gives CDR1 SGHNT, CDR2 YENEEA. With 5 bases clipped from V and 1 base from J, the junction kept 9 bases outside the gene matches. The CDR3 bases are TGTGCCAGCAGCCCCGGATTGGGGACAGGGAACACTGAAGCTTTCTTT. Protein product: CASSPGLGTGNTEAFF.

The V and J genes are TRBV15 and TRBJ1-1; 10 bases map to TRBD1. This CDR3 has 15 residues. V was clipped by 3 bases and J by 0 bases; unmatched bases: 1. Germline-derived CDR1 and CDR2 are LNHNV and YYDKDF (reference sequence). The DNA for the CDR3 is TGTGCCACCAGCAGGGACAGGGGGGTGAACACTGAAGCTTTCTTT. Protein: CATSRDRGVNTEAFF. The whole variable domain, filled in from reference TRBV15 and TRBJ1-1, reads DAMVIQNPRYQVTQFGKPVTLSCSQTLNHNVMYWYQQKSSQAPKLLFHYYDKDFNNEADTPDNFQSRRPNTSFCFLDIRSPGLGDTAMYLCATSRDRGVNTEAFFGQGTRLTVV.

The chain couples TRBV11-1 to TRBJ2-7, with D possibly being TRBD2 (5 bases). Germline CDR1 and CDR2: SGHAT and FQDESV (reference sequence). V was trimmed by 3 bases and J by 6 bases, leaving 12 bases between them. CDR3 length equals 13 residues. The CDR3 DNA follows: TGTGCCAGCAGCTTGAGGGTAGGGCCCGAGCAGTACTTC. It yields the protein CASSLRVGPEQYF.

V gene TRBV20-1 combines with J gene TRBJ2-3, with D perhaps matching TRBD1 (6 bases). V lost 3 bases and J 0 bases, leaving 19 bases between the germline ends. The CDR3 consists of 17 residues. CDR1 is DFQATT and CDR2 is SNEGSKA in the germline V gene (reference sequence). The DNA for the CDR3 is TGCAGTGCTAGTCGAGATTCCGGGACAACTAGCACAGATACGCAGTATTTT. Encoded protein: CSASRDSGTTSTDTQYF.

The chain couples TRBV19 to TRBJ1-2; D remains ambiguous. The germline V gene has CDR1 LNHDA and CDR2 SQIVND (reference sequence). The V end was cut by 7 bases, the J end by 2 bases, with 17 bases between. The CDR3 covers 15 residues. In nucleotides, the CDR3 is TGTGCCAGTACCAAAACCCGGTGGGAGAACTATGGCTACACCTTC. It translates to CASTKTRWENYGYTF.

The chain joins TRBV10-3 to TRBJ2-6; 10 bases fit TRBD1. The junction had 5 bases not matched to a gene; V was cut back by 6 bases and J by 0 bases. The length of the CDR3 is 17 residues. The germline V gene encodes CDR1 ENHRY and CDR2 SYGVKD. The CDR3 is CAISGGTGDSGANVLTF. CDR3 nucleotide sequence: TGTGCCATCAGCGGCGGGACAGGGGACTCTGGGGCCAACGTCCTGACTTTC.

In this sample, this clone turned up a few times. The gene calls are TRBV6-1 and TRBJ1-5; D perhaps matches TRBD1 (5 bases). In germline, CDR1 is MNHNS, CDR2 SASEGT. V was trimmed by 4 bases and J by 3 bases, leaving 19 bases between them. The CDR3 sequence is 17 residues long. The CDR3 sequence is CASSAPGGTGYNQPQHF. The CDR3, as DNA: TGTGCCAGCAGTGCCCCCGGGGGTACGGGATACAATCAGCCCCAGCATTTT.

The V and J genes are TRBV6-5 and TRBJ2-2; 7 nucleotides agree with TRBD1. Germline V gene lookup returns CDR1 MNHEY and CDR2 SVGAGI. This CDR3 contains 15 residues. V lost 5 bases to trimming and J lost 3 bases; unmatched junction nucleotides: 6. In DNA, the CDR3 is TGTGCCAGCAGTAGGGACAGCGGATACACCGGGGAGCTGTTTTTT. As protein: CASSRDSGYTGELFF.